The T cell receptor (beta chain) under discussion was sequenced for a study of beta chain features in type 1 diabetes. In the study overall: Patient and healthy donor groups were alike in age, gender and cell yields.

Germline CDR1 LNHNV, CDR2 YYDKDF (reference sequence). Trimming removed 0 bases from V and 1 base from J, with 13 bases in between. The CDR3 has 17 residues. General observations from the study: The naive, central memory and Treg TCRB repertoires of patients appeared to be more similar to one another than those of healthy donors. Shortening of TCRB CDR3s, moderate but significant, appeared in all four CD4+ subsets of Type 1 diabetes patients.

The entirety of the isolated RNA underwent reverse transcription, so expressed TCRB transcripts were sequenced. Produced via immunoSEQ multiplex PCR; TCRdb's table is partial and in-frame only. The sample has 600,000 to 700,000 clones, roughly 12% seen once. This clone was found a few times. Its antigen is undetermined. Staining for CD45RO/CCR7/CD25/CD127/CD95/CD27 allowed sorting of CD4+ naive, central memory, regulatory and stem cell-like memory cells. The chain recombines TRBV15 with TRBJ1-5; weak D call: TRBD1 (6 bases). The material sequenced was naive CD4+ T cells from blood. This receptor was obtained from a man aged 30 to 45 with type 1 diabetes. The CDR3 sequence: CATSREDRSPSNQPQHF. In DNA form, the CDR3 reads TGTGCCACCAGCAGAGAGGACAGAAGTCCGAGCAATCAGCCCCAGCATTTT. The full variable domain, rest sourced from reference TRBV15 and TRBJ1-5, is DAMVIQNPRYQVTQFGKPVTLSCSQTLNHNVMYWYQQKSSQAPKLLFHYYDKDFNNEADTPDNFQSRRPNTSFCFLDIRSPGLGDTAMYLCATSREDRSPSNQPQHFGDGTRLSIL.